A single sample gave rise to the 16 T cell receptor beta chains below, sequenced in a study of Graves' ophthalmopathy and Graves' hyperthyroidism. Transcripts of RNA were the source for amplifying TCR beta CDR3 regions. First-round RT-PCR with HTBI primers preceded a second-round multiplex PCR. Each CDR3 protein gets one entry after TCRdb re-called the multiplex PCR reads with MiXCR. This table has about 390,000 distinct CDR3 sequences, over 15% appearing once. The material sequenced was peripheral blood. The receptors originated from a woman aged 18 to 35 with stable Graves' hyperthyroidism.

Points on this clonotype: A much larger clone sits a single nucleotide away, making a read error possible. The rearrangement uses TRBV7-2 and TRBJ1-2; a weak D match, TRBD1 (5 bases). Germline CDR1 SGHTA, CDR2 FQGNSA. The CDR3 totals 14 residues. CDR3 in amino acids: CVSSLADSYYGYTF. The DNA for the CDR3 is TGTGTCAGCAGCTTAGCAGACAGCTACTATGGCTACACCTTC. The full variable domain, rest sourced from reference TRBV7-2 and TRBJ1-2, is GAGVSQSPSNKVTEKGKDVELRCDPISGHTALYWYRQSLGQGLEFLIYFQGNSAPDKSGLPSDRFSAERTGGSVSTLTIQRTQQEDSAVYLCVSSLADSYYGYTFGSGTRLTVV.

The genes are TRBV12-3 or TRBV12-4 and TRBJ1-1; D gene unclear. There are 12 residues in the CDR3. Trimming removed 6 bases from V and 11 bases from J, with 16 bases in between. CDR3 sequence (DNA): TGTGCCAGCAGCCCCGGGGTGATTGGGGCTTTCTTT. Protein: CASSPGVIGAFF.

This clonotype appeared many times. The rearrangement links TRBV24-1 to TRBJ1-1; D not certain. The CDR3 is made up of 13 amino acids. Trimming pared 4 bases from V and 7 bases from J, leaving 12 bases between. Germline V gene lookup returns CDR1 KGHDR and CDR2 SFDVKD. CDR3 sequence reads: CATSERRGGEAFF. CDR3 sequence (DNA): TGTGCCACCAGTGAACGGCGGGGAGGTGAAGCTTTCTTT.

This clonotype was found many times. The gene calls are TRBV29-1 and TRBJ2-5; 10 bases are a match to TRBD2. CDR1 SQVTM and CDR2 ANQGSEA come from the germline V gene. The V and J ends lost 4 bases and 0 bases, in that order; junction bases with no gene match: 5. This CDR3 has 15 residues. DNA of the CDR3: TGCAGCGTTGTTGTAGCGGGGGGCTACCAAGAGACCCAGTACTTC. It codes for CSVVVAGGYQETQYF.

This clonotype occurred many times. V usage is TRBV5-1 and J usage is TRBJ2-7, with TRBD1 identical over 11 bases. Germline assignment: CDR1 SGHRS and CDR2 YFSETQ. This CDR3 has 14 residues. J lost 7 bases, V lost 4 bases, and 7 bases had no gene match. This CDR3 reads CASSTGQGALEQYF. Here the CDR3 DNA reads TGCGCCAGCAGCACAGGACAGGGGGCTTTGGAGCAGTACTTC.

This clonotype occurred many times. The chain has TRBV27 and TRBJ2-2; 7 nucleotides match TRBD1. Germline-derived CDR1 and CDR2 are MNHEY and SMNVEV (reference sequence). The CDR3 consists of 13 residues. V lost 9 bases, J lost 1 base, and 2 bases stayed unmatched. This CDR3 reads CASWDRNTGELFF. CDR3 in DNA: TGTGCCAGTTGGGACAGGAACACCGGGGAGCTGTTTTTT.

This clonotype was detected a few times. The chain couples TRBV7-9 to TRBJ1-5; D is possibly TRBD1 (5 bases). The CDR3 has 15 residues. The germline CDR1 and CDR2 sequences are SEHNR and FQNEAQ (reference sequence). V shed 5 bases and J shed 5 bases, with 16 bases lying between them. CDR3 nucleotide sequence: TGTGCCAGCAGCCCCGGCCCCGGAGGGGATCAGCCCCAGCATTTT. Residues: CASSPGPGGDQPQHF.

This clonotype was seen ten or more times. The V gene is TRBV20-1, the J gene TRBJ1-2; no clear D. The CDR3 covers 14 residues. Trimming removed 0 bases at V and 5 bases at J, with 13 bases between. Germline V gives CDR1 DFQATT, CDR2 SNEGSKA (reference sequence). The DNA for the CDR3 is TGCAGTGCTAGAGAGCCCCGGAGGCAATATGGCTACACCTTC. This gives the protein CSAREPRRQYGYTF.

The chain links TRBV12-3 or TRBV12-4 to TRBJ2-7, with 8 bases lining up with TRBD2. The ends lost 6 bases at V and 6 bases at J; junction bases unmatched: 4. This CDR3 is built from 12 residues. As DNA, the CDR3 is TGTGCCAGCAGCGCGGGGGGTTTCGAGCAGTACTTC. This gives the protein CASSAGGFEQYF.

This clonotype occurred many times. The CDR3 ends on some other residue instead of the conserved phenylalanine or tryptophan, so this is likely a read error. The rearrangement links TRBV15 to TRBJ2-1, with TRBD2 as a possible D gene (6 bases). The CDR3 covers 15 residues. Germline V gene sequence: CDR1 LNHNV, CDR2 YYDKDF (reference sequence). With 5 bases removed from V and 0 bases from J, the gap between germline ends came to 11 bases. The CDR3 bases are TGTGCCACCAGCGAATTGGGACTCTCCTACAATGAGCAGTTCTTG. Protein: CATSELGLSYNEQFL.

This clonotype appeared many times. The chain carries TRBV25-1 and TRBJ2-5, with TRBD2 matching 8 bases. The V gene's germline CDR1 is MGHDK and CDR2 SYGVNS. V shed 1 base, J shed 5 bases, and the junction held 9 bases outside the gene matches. The CDR3 runs to 16 residues. The CDR3 sequence: CASSESPGPGGETQYF. The DNA for the CDR3 is TGTGCCAGCAGTGAATCCCCGGGGCCGGGAGGGGAGACCCAGTACTTC.

This clonotype was counted a few times. This chain's CDR3 is CASSQELIYGYTF. The DNA for the CDR3 is TGTGCCAGCAGCCAAGAGTTGATCTATGGCTACACCTTC. V is TRBV4-2 and J is TRBJ1-2; no firm D call. With 0 bases removed from V and 4 bases from J, the gap between germline ends came to 6 bases. The CDR3 is 13 residues long. Germline values: CDR1 LGHNA, CDR2 YNFKEQ.

The chain employs TRBV5-1 and TRBJ1-1; TRBD1 matches 9 bases. V lost 4 bases to trimming and J lost 3 bases; unmatched junction nucleotides: 4. This CDR3 spans 14 amino acids. Germline V gene sequence: CDR1 SGHRS, CDR2 YFSETQ. CDR3 loop: CASSPGTGYTEAFF. In DNA, the CDR3 is TGCGCCAGCAGCCCTGGGACAGGGTACACTGAAGCTTTCTTT.

The V call is TRBV7-2, the J call TRBJ2-4; TRBD1 might be the D (5 bases). In germline, CDR1 is SGHTA, CDR2 FQGNSA. The CDR3 totals 14 residues. V lost 1 base to trimming and J lost 14 bases, with 18 bases between them. The CDR3 DNA reads as TGTGCCAGCAGCTTAGTAACAGGCGCTATCGTTAAGTACTTC. It specifies CASSLVTGAIVKYF.

The V gene is TRBV6-5, the J gene TRBJ1-6, with D possibly TRBD1 on 5 matching bases. CDR1 and CDR2 from the germline V gene are MNHEY and SVGAGI. V was pared by 0 bases and J by 5 bases, with 8 bases between. The CDR3 spans 15 residues. Here the CDR3 reads CASSYSHRNNSPLHF. The CDR3 DNA sequence: TGTGCCAGCAGTTACTCTCACAGGAATAATTCACCCCTCCACTTT.

This rearrangement joins TRBV30 to TRBJ1-5; unclear D gene. V lost 0 bases and J lost 4, with 13 bases in between. Germline V gene sequence: CDR1 GTSNPN, CDR2 SVGIG (reference sequence). The CDR3 length is 15 residues. Here the CDR3 DNA reads TGTGCCTGGAGTGTACCGGGCCAACGGAATCAGCCCCAGCATTTT. Protein product: CAWSVPGQRNQPQHF. Together with reference TRBV30 and TRBJ1-5, the CDR3 gives the full variable domain: SQTIHQWPATLVQPVGSPLSLECTVEGTSNPNLYWYRQAAGRGLQLLFYSVGIGQISSEVPQNLSASRPQDRQFILSSKKLLLSDSGFYLCAWSVPGQRNQPQHFGDGTRLSIL.